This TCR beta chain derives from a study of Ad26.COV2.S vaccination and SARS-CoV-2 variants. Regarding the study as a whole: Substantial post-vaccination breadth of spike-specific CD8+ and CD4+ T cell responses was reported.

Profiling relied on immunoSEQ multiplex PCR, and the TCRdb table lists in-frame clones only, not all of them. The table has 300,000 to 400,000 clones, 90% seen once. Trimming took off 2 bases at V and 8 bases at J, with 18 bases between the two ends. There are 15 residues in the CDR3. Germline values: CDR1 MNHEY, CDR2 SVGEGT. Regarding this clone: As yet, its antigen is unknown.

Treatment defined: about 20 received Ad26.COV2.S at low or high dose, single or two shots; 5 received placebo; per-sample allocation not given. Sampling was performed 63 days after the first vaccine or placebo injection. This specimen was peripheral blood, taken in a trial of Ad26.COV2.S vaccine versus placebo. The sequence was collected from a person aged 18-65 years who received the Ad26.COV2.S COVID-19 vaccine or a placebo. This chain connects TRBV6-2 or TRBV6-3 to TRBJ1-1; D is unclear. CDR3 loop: CASSYLNEREAEAFF. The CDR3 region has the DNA TGTGCCAGCAGTTACCTAAACGAGAGGGAGGCAGAAGCTTTCTTT.